The source of this T cell receptor (beta chain) is a study of spatial heterogeneity in lung cancer (dated by TCRdb to between 2017 and 2020). A note on the overall study: The donors were 65 to 90 patients from the lung TRACERx cohort who had early-stage, untreated non-small cell lung cancer. Follow-up PBMC samples were sequenced whenever available, with the median time to follow-up being approximately 2 years after resection. Beta-chain transcripts were consistently detected in greater numbers than alpha-chain transcripts, which likely reflects a higher abundance of beta-chain transcripts. In the raw uncorrected reads, each unique combination of TCR and UMI appeared more than ten times on average. In non-small cell lung cancer, the study quantitatively compared TCR alpha and beta repertoires across several tumor regions, matched nontumor lung, and blood. TCR repertoire features were related to nonsynonymous mutation counts determined by whole-exome sequencing of tumor tissue. At surgery, 200 or so tumor regions, roughly 63 matched nontumor lung samples and 45 to 60 PBMC samples were TCR-sequenced for both alpha and beta chains.

As to this clonotype: This receptor's antigen is unknown. The input lacks base qualities; no much larger clone sits a single base away.

The time point label for this specimen denotes: blood at routine non-recurrence follow-up after resection. TCR sequencing used whole RNA extracted from tumor and nontumor lung tissue, or from cryopreserved PBMC samples, without cell sorting. A patient was chosen for TCR sequencing only when enough RNA was available from at least two tumor regions. Deletion took 3 bases off V and 5 bases off J, with a span of 13 bases between the germline ends. Sequences MNHEY (CDR1) and SMNVEV (CDR2) are obtained from the germline V gene (reference sequence). Measured from the cysteine to the phenylalanine, the CDR3 is 14 residues long. Just CDR3 DNA is preserved here, 42 bases in frame from base 1. The method was 5' RACE. Sequencing relied on a NextSeq 500. The TCR library protocol attached a unique molecular identifier to each TCR cDNA molecule to allow correction of PCR and sequencing errors. On the study's bioinformatics: TCR identification, UMI-based error correction and CDR3 extraction were all carried out with Decombinator tools. Expanded TCRs were defined as those above a frequency of 2 per 1,000, corresponding to the top 1% of the tumor frequency distribution. Renyi diversity was computed with the R vegan package after each repertoire had been subsampled 100 times to 5,000 TCRs. CDR3 similarity networks were built from amino acid triplet string-kernel similarity, with CDR3s being connected when pairwise similarity was above 0.82. TCRdb itself trimmed the public reads at Q25 with fastp, ran MiXCR and retained productive beta chains. Each entry is one CDR3 protein sequence, shown with its most common DNA and genes. TCRdb, not the authors, supplied the V and J calls. For this sample the table gives around 110,000 distinct CDR3 sequences, of which 12% were detected only once. 15% to 20% of the sample is taken by the ten largest.

Results and caveats for the whole study, not just this receptor: Ubiquitous expanded tumor TCRs were found in blood more often at tumor resection than at routine follow-up. Only roughly 15 patients were included in the comparisons of baseline and follow-up blood repertoires. Additional single-cell paired TCR alpha and beta sequencing was considered necessary to confirm, at a functional level, the hypothesis that regional TCRs recognize regional mutations.

The sequence derives from a male donor with early-stage non-small cell lung cancer. The sample was PBMCs, taken at follow-up. Here the chain combines TRBV27 and TRBJ2-5; tentative D gene TRBD2, with 7 bases matching. The CDR3 sequence is CASSFLKGGETQYF. The DNA sequence follows: TGTGCCAGCAGTTTCTTAAAGGGGGGGGAGACCCAGTACTTC.